These 2 T cell receptor beta chains were sequenced from one sample in a study of cytomegalovirus exposure and HLA in healthy donors. PCR used 60 Vbeta primers and 13 Jbeta primers. Here immunoSEQ multiplex PCR was the method, and the copy in TCRdb shows in-frame clones only, minus some. The sample has 150,000 to 200,000 clones, more than 80% seen once. Sequenced sample: PBMCs. These receptors were taken from a male donor in good health and CMV-seronegative.

The rearrangement links TRBV7-3 to TRBJ2-3; TRBD2 agrees at 11 bases. V shed 5 bases, J shed 3 bases, and the junction held 19 bases outside the gene matches. CDR1 is SGHTA, CDR2 FQGTGA, per germline. The CDR3 length is 20 residues. In DNA form, the CDR3 reads TGTGCCAGCAGCCCACAACCGGGACTAGCGGTGGGGGTAAGGACAGATACGCAGTATTTT. It specifies CASSPQPGLAVGVRTDTQYF.

The chain couples TRBV9 to TRBJ2-3, with TRBD1 identical over 9 bases. This CDR3 contains 16 residues. The germline V gene has CDR1 SGDLS and CDR2 YYNGEE. V lost 4 bases to trimming and J lost 3 bases; unmatched junction nucleotides: 9. The CDR3 is CASSSRTGASTDTQYF. Written as DNA, the CDR3 is TGTGCCAGCAGCTCCCGGACAGGGGCTAGTACAGATACGCAGTATTTT.